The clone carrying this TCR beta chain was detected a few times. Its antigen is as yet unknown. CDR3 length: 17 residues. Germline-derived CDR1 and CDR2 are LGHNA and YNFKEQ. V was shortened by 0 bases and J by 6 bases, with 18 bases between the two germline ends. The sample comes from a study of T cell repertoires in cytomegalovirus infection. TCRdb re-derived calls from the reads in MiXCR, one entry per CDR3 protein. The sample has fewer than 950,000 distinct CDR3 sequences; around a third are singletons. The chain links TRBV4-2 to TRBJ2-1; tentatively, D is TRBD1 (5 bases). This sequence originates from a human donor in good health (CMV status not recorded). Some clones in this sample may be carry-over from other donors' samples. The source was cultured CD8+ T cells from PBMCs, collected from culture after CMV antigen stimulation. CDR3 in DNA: TGTGCCAGCAGCCAAGAGGGGTTAAGGGGATTTGGCAATGAGCAGTTCTTC. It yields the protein CASSQEGLRGFGNEQFF.